This entry concerns a single T cell receptor beta chain. How the authors handled the data: Estimation of nucleated cell counts was performed using reference gene primer amplification. The table came from immunoSEQ multiplex PCR; TCRdb's copy has only in-frame clones and leaves some out. The DNA gave D and trimming, while V, J and clone size come from that table. The sample carries about 70,000 clones, about 91% recorded once. The entry originates in a study of blood T cell repertoires in COVID-19. The overall study: Italy, Spain and the United States were the sources of the convalescent and acute COVID-19 samples.

CDR1 LGHNA and CDR2 YSLEER come from the germline V gene. The CDR3 has 13 residues. The V gene lost 0 bases and the J gene lost 8 bases, with 8 bases spanning the gap. The chain carries TRBV4-3 and TRBJ2-1; D is unresolved. Material: peripheral blood. This clonotype was sampled from a woman aged 70 to 79 with acute or convalescent COVID-19. This CDR3 reads CASSQELMDEQFF. In nucleotides, the CDR3 is TGCGCCAGCAGCCAAGAACTGATGGATGAGCAGTTCTTC.